This T cell receptor (beta chain) came from a study of T cell changes during pregnancy in multiple sclerosis (dated by TCRdb to the late 2010s). Background for the entire study: The study looked at changes in the T cell repertoire across pregnancy in women with multiple sclerosis.

The CDR3 contains 13 residues, cysteine and phenylalanine counted. Only the CDR3 region is kept as DNA, spanning 39 bases read in frame from base 1. The junction shows trimming of 6 bases on V and 7 bases on J, and the gene matches do not reach 5 bases of it. As encoded in the germline V gene (reference sequence), CDR1 is LNHDA while CDR2 is SQIVND. Turning to this clone: Its antigen has not been determined. Base qualities are missing; no much larger clone stands one base away.

The library was generated by the immunoSEQ multiplex PCR assay. Drawn from immuneACCESS, this table holds only the in-frame rearrangements with V and J called that TCRdb kept. Clones are partly lost; checked studies trace under half to an unresolved V gene and leave the rest unexplained. For this sample there are 57,000 or so clones; approximately 90% appear just once. The biggest ten clones account for roughly 3.5% of the sample. The rearrangement joined TRBV19 to TRBJ2-7; TRBD2 fits 11 bases in the junction. The sequence derives from a female donor in good health, enrolled as a control in a pregnancy study. The sequencing used peripheral blood, collected after pregnancy. The CDR3 protein is CASSTSGGPEQYF. The nucleotides are TGTGCCAGTAGCACTAGCGGGGGTCCAGAGCAGTACTTC. The entire variable domain, with the stretches around the CDR3 drawn from the reference TRBV19 and TRBJ2-7 proteins, is DGGITQSPKYLFRKEGQNVTLSCEQNLNHDAMYWYRQDPGQGLRLIYYSQIVNDFQKGDIAEGYSVSREKKESFPLTVTSAQKNPTAFYLCASSTSGGPEQYFGPGTRLTVT.